This TCR beta chain is drawn from a study of cytomegalovirus exposure and HLA in healthy donors. The J segment lost 8 bases and the V segment lost 1 base, leaving 15 bases of the junction unmatched. Germline lookup yields CDR1 SGHTS and CDR2 YDEGEE. The CDR3 extends over 18 amino acids. PCR amplification relied on 60 Vbeta primers (plus 13 Jbeta primers). Using immunoSEQ multiplex PCR, the repertoire was profiled, and TCRdb retains in-frame clones only, with some absent. The sample lists about 72,000 clones; 65% to 70% were seen once. The receptor's source is a man aged 35-49 years in good health and CMV-seropositive. The sequencing sample was made of PBMCs. This chain connects TRBV5-8 to TRBJ1-2; 12 bases align to TRBD1. CDR3 loop: CASSLTGTGGSRARGYTF. DNA for the CDR3: TGTGCCAGCAGCTTGACCGGGACAGGGGGCTCCAGGGCTAGAGGCTACACCTTC.